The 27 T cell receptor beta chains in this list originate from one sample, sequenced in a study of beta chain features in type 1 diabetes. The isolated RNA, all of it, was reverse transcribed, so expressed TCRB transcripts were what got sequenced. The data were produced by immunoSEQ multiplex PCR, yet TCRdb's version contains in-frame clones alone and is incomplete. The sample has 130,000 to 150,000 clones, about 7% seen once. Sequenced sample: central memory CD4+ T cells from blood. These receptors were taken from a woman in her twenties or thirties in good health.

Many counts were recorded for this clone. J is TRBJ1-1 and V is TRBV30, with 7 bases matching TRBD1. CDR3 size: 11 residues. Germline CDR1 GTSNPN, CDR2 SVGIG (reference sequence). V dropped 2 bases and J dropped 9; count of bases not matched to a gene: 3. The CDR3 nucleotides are TGTGCCTGGAGTCGACAGGGTAAAGCTTTCTTT. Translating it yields CAWSRQGKAFF. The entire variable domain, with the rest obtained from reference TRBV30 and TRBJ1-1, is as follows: SQTIHQWPATLVQPVGSPLSLECTVEGTSNPNLYWYRQAAGRGLQLLFYSVGIGQISSEVPQNLSASRPQDRQFILSSKKLLLSDSGFYLCAWSRQGKAFFGQGTRLTVV.

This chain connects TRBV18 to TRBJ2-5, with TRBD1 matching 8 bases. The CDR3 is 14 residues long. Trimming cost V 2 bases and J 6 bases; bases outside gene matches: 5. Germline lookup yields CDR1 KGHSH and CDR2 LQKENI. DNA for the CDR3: TGTGCCAGCTCACCAGGACAGGGTGCGCAGACCCAGTACTTC. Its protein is CASSPGQGAQTQYF.

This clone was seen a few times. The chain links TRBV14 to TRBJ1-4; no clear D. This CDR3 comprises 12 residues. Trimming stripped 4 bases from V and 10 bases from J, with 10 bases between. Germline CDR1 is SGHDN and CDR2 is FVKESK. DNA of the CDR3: TGTGCCAGCAGCCTTCCAGAGGGAAAACTGTTTTTT. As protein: CASSLPEGKLFF. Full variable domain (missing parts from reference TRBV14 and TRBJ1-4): EAGVTQFPSHSVIEKGQTVTLRCDPISGHDNLYWYRRVMGKEIKFLLHFVKESKQDESGMPNNRFLAERTGGTYSTLKVQPAELEDSGVYFCASSLPEGKLFFGSGTQLSVL.

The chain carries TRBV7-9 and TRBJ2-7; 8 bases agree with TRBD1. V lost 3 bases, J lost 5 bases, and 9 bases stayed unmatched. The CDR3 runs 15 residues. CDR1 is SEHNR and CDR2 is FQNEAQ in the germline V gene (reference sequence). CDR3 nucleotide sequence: TGTGCCAGCAGCTTCCAAGGACAGGGTCTAAACGAGCAGTACTTC. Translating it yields CASSFQGQGLNEQYF.

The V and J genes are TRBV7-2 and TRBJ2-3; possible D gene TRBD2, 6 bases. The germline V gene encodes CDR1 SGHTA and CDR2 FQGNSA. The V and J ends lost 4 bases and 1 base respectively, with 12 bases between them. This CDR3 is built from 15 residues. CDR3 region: CASSSGTYRTDTQYF. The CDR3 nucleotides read TGTGCCAGCAGCTCCGGGACTTACCGCACAGATACGCAGTATTTT.

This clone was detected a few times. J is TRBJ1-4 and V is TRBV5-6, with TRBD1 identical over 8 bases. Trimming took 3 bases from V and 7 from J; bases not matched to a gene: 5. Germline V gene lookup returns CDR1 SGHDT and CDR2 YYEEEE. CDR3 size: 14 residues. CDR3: CASSWDRRGEKLFF. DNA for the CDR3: TGTGCCAGCAGCTGGGACAGGAGGGGTGAAAAACTGTTTTTT.

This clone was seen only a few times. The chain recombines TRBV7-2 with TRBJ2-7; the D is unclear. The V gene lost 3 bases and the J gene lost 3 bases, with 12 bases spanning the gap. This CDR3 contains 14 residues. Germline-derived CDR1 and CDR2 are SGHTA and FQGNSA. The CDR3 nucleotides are TGTGCCAGCAGCTTGGTGGGCAGCCTCTACGAGCAGTACTTC. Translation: CASSLVGSLYEQYF. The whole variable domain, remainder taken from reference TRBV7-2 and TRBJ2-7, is GAGVSQSPSNKVTEKGKDVELRCDPISGHTALYWYRQSLGQGLEFLIYFQGNSAPDKSGLPSDRFSAERTGGSVSTLTIQRTQQEDSAVYLCASSLVGSLYEQYFGPGTRLTVT.

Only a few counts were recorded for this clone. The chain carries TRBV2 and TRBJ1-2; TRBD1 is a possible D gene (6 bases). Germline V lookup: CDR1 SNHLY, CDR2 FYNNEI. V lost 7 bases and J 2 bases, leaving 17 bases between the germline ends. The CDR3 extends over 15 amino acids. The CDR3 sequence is CASKLRVDRNYGYTF. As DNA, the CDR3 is TGTGCCAGCAAATTGAGGGTTGACAGGAACTATGGCTACACCTTC.

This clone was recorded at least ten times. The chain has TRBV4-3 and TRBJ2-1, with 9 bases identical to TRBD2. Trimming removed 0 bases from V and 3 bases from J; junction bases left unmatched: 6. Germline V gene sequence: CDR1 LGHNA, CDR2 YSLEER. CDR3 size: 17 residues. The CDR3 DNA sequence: TGCGCCAGCAGCCAAGATCTAGCGGGACTCCACTACAATGAGCAGTTCTTC. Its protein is CASSQDLAGLHYNEQFF.

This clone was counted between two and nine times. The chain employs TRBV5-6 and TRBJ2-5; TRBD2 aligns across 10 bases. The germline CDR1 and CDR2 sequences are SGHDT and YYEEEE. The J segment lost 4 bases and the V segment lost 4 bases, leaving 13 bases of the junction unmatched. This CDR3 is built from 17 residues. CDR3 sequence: CASSRRASGRSRETQYF. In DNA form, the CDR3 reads TGTGCCAGCAGCCGGCGGGCTAGCGGGAGATCGAGAGAGACCCAGTACTTC.

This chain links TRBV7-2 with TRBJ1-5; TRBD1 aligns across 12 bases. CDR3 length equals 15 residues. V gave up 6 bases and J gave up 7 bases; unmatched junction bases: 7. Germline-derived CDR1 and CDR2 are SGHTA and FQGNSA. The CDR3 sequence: CASSSGTGGRQPQHF. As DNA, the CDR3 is TGTGCCAGCAGTTCCGGGACAGGGGGCAGGCAGCCCCAGCATTTT.

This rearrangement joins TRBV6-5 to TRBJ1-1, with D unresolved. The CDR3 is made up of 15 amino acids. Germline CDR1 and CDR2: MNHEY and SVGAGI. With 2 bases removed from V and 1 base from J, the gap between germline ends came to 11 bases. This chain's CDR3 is CASSYGGHKNTEAFF. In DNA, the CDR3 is TGTGCCAGCAGTTACGGAGGGCACAAGAACACTGAAGCTTTCTTT.

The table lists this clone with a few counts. CDR3 region: CASSIGEWNEQFF. In nucleotides, the CDR3 is TGTGCCAGCAGCATAGGCGAATGGAATGAGCAGTTCTTC. The gene calls are TRBV7-9 and TRBJ2-1; unclear D gene. The CDR3 covers 13 residues. V was cut by 5 bases and J by 7 bases, with 12 bases left in between. The V gene's germline CDR1 is SEHNR and CDR2 FQNEAQ (reference sequence).

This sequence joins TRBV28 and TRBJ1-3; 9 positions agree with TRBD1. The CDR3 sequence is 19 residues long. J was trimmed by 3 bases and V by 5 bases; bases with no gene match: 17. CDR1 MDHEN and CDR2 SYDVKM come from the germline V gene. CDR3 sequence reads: CASSETGTGLLSGGNTIYF. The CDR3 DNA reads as TGTGCCAGCAGTGAGACCGGGACAGGGCTTTTGTCAGGTGGAAACACCATATATTTT. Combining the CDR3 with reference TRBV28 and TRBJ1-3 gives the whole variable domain DVKVTQSSRYLVKRTGEKVFLECVQDMDHENMFWYRQDPGLGLRLIYFSYDVKMKEKGDIPEGYSVSREKKERFSLILESASTNQTSMYLCASSETGTGLLSGGNTIYFGEGSWLTVV.

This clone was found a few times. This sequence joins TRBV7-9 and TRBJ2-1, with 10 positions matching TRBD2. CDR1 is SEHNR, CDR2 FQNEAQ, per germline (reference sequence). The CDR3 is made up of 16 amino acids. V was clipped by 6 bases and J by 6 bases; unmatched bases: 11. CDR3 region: CASRSRELAGRNEQFF. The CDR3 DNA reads TGTGCCAGCAGATCCCGAGAACTAGCGGGACGCAATGAGCAGTTCTTC.

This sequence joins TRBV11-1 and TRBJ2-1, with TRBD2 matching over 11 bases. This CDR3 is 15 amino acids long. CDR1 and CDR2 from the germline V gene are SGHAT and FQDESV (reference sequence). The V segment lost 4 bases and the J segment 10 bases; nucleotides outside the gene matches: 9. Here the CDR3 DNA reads TGTGCCAGCAGCTCAACTAGCGGGAGCTCGGGAGAGCAGTTCTTC. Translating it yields CASSSTSGSSGEQFF.

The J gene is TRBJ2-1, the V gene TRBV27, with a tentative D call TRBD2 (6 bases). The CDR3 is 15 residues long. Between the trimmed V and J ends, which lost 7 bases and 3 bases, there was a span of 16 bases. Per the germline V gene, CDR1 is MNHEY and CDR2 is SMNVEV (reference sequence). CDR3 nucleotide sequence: TGTGCCAGCAAAGGCGGGACGATAGACTACAATGAGCAGTTCTTC. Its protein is CASKGGTIDYNEQFF.

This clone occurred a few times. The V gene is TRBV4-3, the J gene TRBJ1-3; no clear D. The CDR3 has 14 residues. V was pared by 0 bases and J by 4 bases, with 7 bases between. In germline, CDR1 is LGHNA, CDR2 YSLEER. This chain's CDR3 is CASSQDLGGNTIYF. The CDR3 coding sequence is TGCGCCAGCAGCCAAGATCTCGGGGGAAACACCATATATTTT.

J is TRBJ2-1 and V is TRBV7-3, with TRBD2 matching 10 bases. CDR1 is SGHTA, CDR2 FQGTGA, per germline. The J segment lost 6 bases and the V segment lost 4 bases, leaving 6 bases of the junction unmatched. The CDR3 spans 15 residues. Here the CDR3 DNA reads TGTGCCAGCAGCTGGGAAGCGGGAGGGCGCAATGAGCAGTTCTTC. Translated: CASSWEAGGRNEQFF.

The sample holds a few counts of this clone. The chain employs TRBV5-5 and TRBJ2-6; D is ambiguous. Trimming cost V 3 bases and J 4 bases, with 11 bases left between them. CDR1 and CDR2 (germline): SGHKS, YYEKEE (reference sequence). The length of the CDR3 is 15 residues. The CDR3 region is CASSSEPSGANVLTF. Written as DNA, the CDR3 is TGTGCCAGCAGCTCGGAGCCTTCGGGGGCCAACGTCCTGACTTTC.

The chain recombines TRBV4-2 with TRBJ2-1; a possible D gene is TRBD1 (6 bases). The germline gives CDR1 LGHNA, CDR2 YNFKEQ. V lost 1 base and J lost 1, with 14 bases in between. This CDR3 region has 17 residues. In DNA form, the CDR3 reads TGTGCCAGCAGCCAAGTGAGGCTAGGGGGTTCCTACAATGAGCAGTTCTTC. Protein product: CASSQVRLGGSYNEQFF.

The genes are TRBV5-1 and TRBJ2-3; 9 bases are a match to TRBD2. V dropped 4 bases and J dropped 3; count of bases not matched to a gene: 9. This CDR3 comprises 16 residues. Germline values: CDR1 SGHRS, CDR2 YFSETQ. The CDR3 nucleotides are TGCGCCAGCAGCGACGGGACTAGCTTTAAGACAGATACGCAGTATTTT. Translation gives CASSDGTSFKTDTQYF.

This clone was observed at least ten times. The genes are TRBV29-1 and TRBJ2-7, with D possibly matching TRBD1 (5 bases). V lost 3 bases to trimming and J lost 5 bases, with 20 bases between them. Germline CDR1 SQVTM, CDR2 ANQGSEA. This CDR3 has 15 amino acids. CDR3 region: CSVDLRQGVRNEQYF. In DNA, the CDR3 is TGCAGCGTTGATCTTCGTCAAGGGGTTAGAAACGAGCAGTACTTC.

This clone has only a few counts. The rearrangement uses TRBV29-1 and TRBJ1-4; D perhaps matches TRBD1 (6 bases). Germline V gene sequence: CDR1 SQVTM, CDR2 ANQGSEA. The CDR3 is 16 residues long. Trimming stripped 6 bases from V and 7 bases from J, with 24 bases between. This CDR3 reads CSVLQGVDWAGEKLFF. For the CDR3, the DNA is TGCAGCGTCTTACAGGGAGTTGATTGGGCAGGTGAAAAACTGTTTTTT.

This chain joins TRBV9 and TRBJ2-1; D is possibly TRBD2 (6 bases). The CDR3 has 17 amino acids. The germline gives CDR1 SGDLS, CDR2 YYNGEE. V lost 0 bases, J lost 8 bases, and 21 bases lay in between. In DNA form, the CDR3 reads TGTGCCAGCAGCGTAGGGGTCTATGCGGGAATTGACGATGAGCAGTTCTTC. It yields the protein CASSVGVYAGIDDEQFF.

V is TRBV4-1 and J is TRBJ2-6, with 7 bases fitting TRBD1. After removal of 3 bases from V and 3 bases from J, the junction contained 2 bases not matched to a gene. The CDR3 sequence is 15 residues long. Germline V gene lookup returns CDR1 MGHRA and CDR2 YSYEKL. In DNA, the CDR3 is TGCGCCAGCAGCCACACAGGGGATGGGGCCAACGTCCTGACTTTC. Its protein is CASSHTGDGANVLTF.

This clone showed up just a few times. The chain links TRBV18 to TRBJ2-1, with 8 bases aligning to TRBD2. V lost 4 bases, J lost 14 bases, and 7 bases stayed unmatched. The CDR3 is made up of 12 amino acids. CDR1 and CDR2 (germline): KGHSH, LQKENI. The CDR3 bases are TGTGCCAGCTCACTCGAGCGGGAGAGGGAGTTCTTC. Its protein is CASSLEREREFF.